The present TCR beta chain was sequenced within a study of post-analysis software for immune sequencing data. The study, taken as a whole, reports: When patients were compared with controls, about 5 TRBV segments were more frequent, TRBV5-6, TRBV5-1 and TRBV20-1 among them. Normalized Chao1 diversity was significantly lower in multiple sclerosis patients than in controls.

This clonotype was found a few times. Its antigen is unknown. CDR3 length: 16 amino acids. Germline trimming cut 3 bases from V and 7 bases from J; bases unmatched to any gene: 7. The V gene's germline CDR1 is SEHNR and CDR2 FQNEAQ (reference sequence). The TCR beta cDNA libraries contained unique molecular identifiers. Each CDR3 protein is one row after TCRdb ran MiXCR on the PCR reads. There are hundreds of thousands of distinct CDR3 sequences in the sample; roughly 27% occur only once, and roughly 0.54% lies in the top ten. The TCR comes from a girl aged 5-17 years with multiple sclerosis. The sample consisted of blood. The chain is built from TRBV7-9 and TRBJ2-1; 12 bases line up with TRBD2. CDR3: CASSLLAGGPENEQFF. The CDR3 DNA reads as TGTGCCAGCAGCTTGCTAGCGGGAGGGCCGGAGAATGAGCAGTTCTTC.